The rows below give T cell receptor beta chains drawn from one sample of a study of shared clonotypes between healthy human individuals. This table comes from immunoSEQ multiplex PCR, and its TCRdb copy is limited to in-frame clones, with some not included. Of just over 2,000,000 clones listed, roughly 95% are singletons. Sequencing was carried out using naive CD8+ T cells sorted from blood. The receptors were gathered from a man aged 18-30 years in good health. CDR3s include the opening cysteine and the closing phenylalanine or tryptophan. The D gene is left open where the match is weak. The size field is filled for only some rows; it gives once, few, many or a size class.

TGTGCCAGCAGCCCCGGCTTCCCGGGGCCCTTTACGCTCTTC CASSPGFPGPFTLF TRBJ2-7 TRBV11-2 . .
TGTGCCAGCAGTTTATCGGAGGGGGGTGGGGTATACAATGAGCAGTTCTTC CASSLSEGGGVYNEQFF TRBJ2-1 TRBV27 . .
TGTGCCAGCAGCAAGGGGCAGGGGTTATCCTACGAGCAGTACTTC CASSKGQGLSYEQYF TRBJ2-7 TRBV7-9 . .
TGTGCCAGCAGCCTACTAGCGGACTCCTACAATGAGCAGTTCTTC CASSLLADSYNEQFF TRBJ2-1 TRBV7-6 TRBD2 .
TGCGCCAGCAGCTCCTCCGGGCCGCAAGAGACCCAGTACTTC CASSSSGPQETQYF TRBJ2-5 TRBV5-1 . .
TGTGCCAGCAGCTTAAGTGAGATAACTGGAAACACCATATATTTT CASSLSEITGNTIYF TRBJ1-3 TRBV7-9 . .
TGCGCCAGCAGCCCGTTTCCCCACCAGCTCGACAGAGCTGAGTACTTC CASSPFPHQLDRAEYF TRBJ2-7 TRBV5-1 . .
TGCGCCAGCAGCGAGGACAGGAACACAGATACGCAGTATTTT CASSEDRNTDTQYF TRBJ2-3 TRBV5-1 TRBD1 .
TGCAGCGTTGGGGAATTACCATACTTCACAGATACGCAGTATTTT CSVGELPYFTDTQYF TRBJ2-3 TRBV29-1 . few
TGTGCCAGCAGTCCTACCACGGGGATCGGTGAAAAACTGTTTTTT CASSPTTGIGEKLFF TRBJ1-4 TRBV7-9 . .
TGTGCCAGCAGTTACGTGGCGGGAGGGAACACTGAAGCTTTCTTT CASSYVAGGNTEAFF TRBJ1-1 TRBV6-6 . .
TGTGCCAGCAGTTACTCGGCCAGCGGGTCCTACGAGCAGTACTTC CASSYSASGSYEQYF TRBJ2-7 TRBV6-5 . .
TGTGCCTGGAGTCTATCTAGCGGGAGTACAGATACGCAGTATTTT CAWSLSSGSTDTQYF TRBJ2-3 TRBV30 TRBD2 .
TGTGCCAGCAGCTTACCATTGGACGCCTACGAGCAGTACTTC CASSLPLDAYEQYF TRBJ2-7 TRBV7-2 . .
TGTGCCAGCAGTTTATCAAGGACAGGGACGCCACCCCTCCACTTT CASSLSRTGTPPLHF TRBJ1-6 TRBV27 TRBD1 .
TGTGCCAGCCGGCTAGCGGACGACTACGAGCAGTACTTC CASRLADDYEQYF TRBJ2-7 TRBV6-1 TRBD2 few
TGTGCCAGCACCTGGGGCGGAAGGGCTGAAGCTTTCTTT CASTWGGRAEAFF TRBJ1-1 TRBV5-8 . .
TGTGCCTGGACTGAGGGGCGCGTTTCAGATACGCAGTATTTT CAWTEGRVSDTQYF TRBJ2-3 TRBV30 . .
TGTGCCAGCAGCCGCGATGGGGGTCATGGTGAAAAACTGTTTTTT CASSRDGGHGEKLFF TRBJ1-4 TRBV9 . few
TGTGCCAGCAGCTTACGGGGACTAGCGGGGGACGAAGGCAATGAGCAGTTCTTC CASSLRGLAGDEGNEQFF TRBJ2-1 TRBV9 TRBD2 .
TGTGCCAGCAGCTTTGGGCCACCTTACAATGAGCAGTTCTTC CASSFGPPYNEQFF TRBJ2-1 TRBV7-9 . .
TGTGCCAGCCGCAGGGGGCCCTACGAGCAGTACTTC CASRRGPYEQYF TRBJ2-7 TRBV6-1 TRBD1 .
TGCGCCAGCAGCCAAGATGAGGCGGGCTACGAGCAGTACTTC CASSQDEAGYEQYF TRBJ2-7 TRBV4-1 . .
TGTGCCAGCAGTGGCACCGGGACAGGGAATAATTCACCCCTCCACTTT CASSGTGTGNNSPLHF TRBJ1-6 TRBV2 TRBD1 .